This T cell receptor beta chain appears in the sequencing data of a study of blood T cell repertoires in COVID-19. Study information: There were acute and convalescent COVID-19 samples, and they came from the United States, Italy and Spain.

Some clones are missing from TCRdb's copy, which holds only in-frame ones; the method was immunoSEQ multiplex PCR. Of 300,000 to 350,000 clones in the sample, about 90% are singletons; the top ten hold approximately 1%. Trimming removed 0 bases at V and 11 bases at J, with 14 bases between. CDR3 length: 14 amino acids. CDR1 and CDR2 (germline): ENHRY, SYGVKD. Participant-reported clinical history was the basis for cohort assignment. The sequence came from a woman in her 30s who had recovered from COVID-19. The V call is TRBV10-3, the J call TRBJ1-5, with unresolved D. The sequenced material came from PBMCs or T cells enriched from blood (not recorded which). CDR3 amino acids: CAISESYLQPSQHF. The CDR3 DNA sequence: TGTGCCATCAGTGAGTCTTACCTACAGCCTTCCCAGCATTTT.